The 31 T cell receptor beta chains below all came from one sample that was sequenced in a study of blood T cells in healthy people across ages. A second PCR of about 7 to 12 cycles used a sample-barcoded 5' primer and a J-beta primer mix. TCRdb called the 5' RACE reads again in MiXCR, with one record for every CDR3 protein. The sample shows about a million distinct CDR3 sequences, just over 50% of them seen only once. Material: blood. These receptors were collected from a woman aged 60 to 75 in good health.

This clonotype showed up just once. J is TRBJ1-2 and V is TRBV10-3, with 9 bases that match TRBD1. CDR1 ENHRY and CDR2 SYGVKD come from the germline V gene. The V segment lost 11 bases and the J segment 4 bases; nucleotides outside the gene matches: 5. CDR3 length equals 12 residues. The CDR3: CAHGQGTYGYTF. The CDR3 DNA sequence: TGTGCCCACGGACAGGGGACCTATGGCTACACCTTC.

The J gene is TRBJ1-1, the V gene TRBV5-1, with D perhaps matching TRBD1 (5 bases). Germline-derived CDR1 and CDR2 are SGHRS and YFSETQ. This CDR3 spans 21 amino acids. Trimming removed 0 bases at V and 0 bases at J, with 27 bases between. CDR3: CASSLGGGLSLKEPMNTEAFF. CDR3 coding DNA: TGCGCCAGCAGCTTGGGGGGGGGACTGTCCCTAAAAGAACCGATGAACACTGAAGCTTTCTTT.

J is TRBJ2-3 and V is TRBV29-1; tentatively, D is TRBD2 (6 bases). There are 15 residues in the CDR3. From germline, CDR1 is SQVTM and CDR2 ANQGSEA. Trimming took off 4 bases at V and 6 bases at J, with 20 bases between the two ends. The CDR3 protein is CSVVAGRPGSDTQYF. DNA of the CDR3: TGCAGCGTTGTGGCGGGGAGGCCCGGTTCGGATACGCAGTATTTT.

The chain is built from TRBV7-2 and TRBJ2-3; D unresolved. In germline, CDR1 is SGHTA, CDR2 FQGNSA. The CDR3 spans 14 residues. Between the trimmed V and J ends, which lost 5 bases and 1 base, there was a span of 10 bases. In DNA, the CDR3 is TGTGCCAGCAGCGCCTATCCGGGCACAGATACGCAGTATTTT. Amino acid sequence: CASSAYPGTDTQYF.

The chain has TRBV9 and TRBJ2-6, with TRBD1 identical over 7 bases. J lost 0 bases, V lost 2 bases, and 8 bases had no gene match. From germline, CDR1 is SGDLS and CDR2 YYNGEE. CDR3 length equals 18 residues. The CDR3 region has the DNA TGTGCCAGCAGCGTGAGACAGGGTGACTTCTCTGGGGCCAACGTCCTGACTTTC. Amino acid sequence: CASSVRQGDFSGANVLTF.

This rearrangement joins TRBV25-1 to TRBJ2-7; 10 bases are shared with TRBD1. V was pared by 2 bases and J by 6 bases, with 4 bases of the junction left unmatched. Germline V gene sequence: CDR1 MGHDK, CDR2 SYGVNS. The CDR3 has 14 amino acids. CDR3 sequence (DNA): TGTGCCAGCAGTGAAGGACAGGGGGAATCCGAGCAGTACTTC. This gives the protein CASSEGQGESEQYF.

This clonotype has more than one count but fewer than ten. This chain uses TRBV6-1 with TRBJ1-5, with 8 nucleotides matching TRBD1. The germline CDR1 and CDR2 sequences are MNHNS and SASEGT. The CDR3 spans 16 residues. V shed 6 bases, J shed 4 bases, and the junction held 11 bases outside the gene matches. The CDR3 reads CASRDTTGVWNQPQHF. The CDR3, as DNA: TGTGCCAGCAGAGATACGACAGGGGTATGGAATCAGCCCCAGCATTTT.

The V gene is TRBV4-1, the J gene TRBJ1-2, with TRBD1 identical over 9 bases. Unmatched junction bases numbered 9, after V lost 5 bases and J lost 8 bases. Germline loops: CDR1 MGHRA, CDR2 YSYEKL. The CDR3 extends over 14 amino acids. The CDR3 DNA follows: TGCGCCAGCAGCTTCCCGGACAGGGGTTTAGGCTACACCTTC. Protein product: CASSFPDRGLGYTF.

The V gene is TRBV5-1, the J gene TRBJ2-1; 11 bases are a match to TRBD2. V was pared by 5 bases and J by 5 bases, with 9 bases of the junction left unmatched. In germline, CDR1 is SGHRS, CDR2 YFSETQ. This CDR3 region has 16 residues. The CDR3 protein is CASSTLAGGSNNEQFF. The CDR3 DNA follows: TGCGCCAGCAGTACGTTAGCGGGAGGGTCTAACAATGAGCAGTTCTTC.

This chain connects TRBV11-2 to TRBJ2-7; D gene ambiguous. The V and J ends lost 5 bases and 0 bases respectively, with 11 bases between them. Germline CDR1 and CDR2: SGHAT and FQNNGV. CDR3 size: 14 residues. CDR3 region: CASSLLDPSYEQYF. The DNA of the CDR3 is TGTGCCAGCAGCCTCCTGGACCCCTCCTACGAGCAGTACTTC.

The rearrangement uses TRBV7-9 and TRBJ2-2; 11 bases fit TRBD2. Trimming at V came to 2 bases and at J to 2 bases, leaving 4 bases not matched to a gene. CDR3 size: 17 residues. Germline CDR1 SEHNR, CDR2 FQNEAQ (reference sequence). This CDR3 is CASSLTSGSLNTGELFF. CDR3 coding DNA: TGTGCCAGCAGCTTAACTAGCGGGAGTCTCAACACCGGGGAGCTGTTTTTT. Supplemented by reference TRBV7-9 and TRBJ2-2, the full variable domain reads DTGVSQNPRHKITKRGQNVTFRCDPISEHNRLYWYRQTLGQGPEFLTYFQNEAQLEKSRLLSDRFSAERPKGSFSTLEIQRTEQGDSAMYLCASSLTSGSLNTGELFFGEGSRLTVL.

The chain links TRBV11-1 to TRBJ2-7; 15 bases map to TRBD2. V shed 5 bases, J shed 4 bases, and the junction held 24 bases outside the gene matches. The germline V gene encodes CDR1 SGHAT and CDR2 FQDESV (reference sequence). The CDR3 is 22 amino acids. The CDR3, as DNA: TGTGCCAGCAGCATACCCGCTGATTTCCGCGGACTAGCGGGAGGGAACAAGTACGAGCAGTACTTC. Amino acid sequence: CASSIPADFRGLAGGNKYEQYF. The complete variable domain, with remaining parts taken from reference TRBV11-1 and TRBJ2-7, reads EAEVAQSPRYKITEKSQAVAFWCDPISGHATLYWYRQILGQGPELLVQFQDESVVDDSQLPKDRFSAERLKGVDSTLKIQPAELGDSAMYLCASSIPADFRGLAGGNKYEQYFGPGTRLTVT.

The rearrangement joins TRBV27 to TRBJ2-5; no reliable D call. Trimming took off 2 bases at V and 7 bases at J, with 11 bases between the two ends. This CDR3 has 13 residues. Germline assignment: CDR1 MNHEY and CDR2 SMNVEV (reference sequence). The CDR3 region is CASSLGGMGTQYF. DNA of the CDR3: TGTGCCAGCAGTTTAGGTGGCATGGGGACCCAGTACTTC.

Regarding this clonotype: An end of the junction differs from the germline gene, which may be a read error. CDR3 in DNA: TGTGCTAGCAGTTCCCGAGACACCCTATCTGGGGCCAACGTCCTGACTTTC. Protein: CASSSRDTLSGANVLTF. J is TRBJ2-6 and V is TRBV28; D ambiguous. The CDR3 length is 17 residues. Germline loops: CDR1 MDHEN, CDR2 SYDVKM.

CDR3 nucleotides: TGTGCCAGCAGCTTGGACGCGGGAGGGCCCTCGGGAGGGGCCAACGTCCTGACTTTC. Translating gives CASSLDAGGPSGGANVLTF. The V call is TRBV5-4, the J call TRBJ2-6; TRBD2 agrees at 9 bases. The CDR3 has 19 amino acids. Per the germline V gene, CDR1 is SGHNT and CDR2 is YYREEE (reference sequence). The V gene end was trimmed by 0 bases and the J gene end by 4 bases; junction bases not matched to a gene: 11.

The count of this clonotype is one. CDR3 sequence (DNA): TGTGCCAGCAGTTTGTCGGGGGACGGTGAAGCTTTCTTT. It codes for CASSLSGDGEAFF. The chain recombines TRBV12-3 or TRBV12-4 with TRBJ1-1, with D maybe TRBD1 (5 bases). This CDR3 contains 13 residues. Between the trimmed V and J ends, which lost 3 bases and 7 bases, there was a span of 12 bases.

This clonotype showed up just a few times. The rearrangement links TRBV7-2 to TRBJ2-3, with 9 bases aligning to TRBD2. The CDR3 covers 16 residues. Looked up from germline, CDR1 is SGHTA and CDR2 is FQGNSA. V trimming: 5 bases; J trimming: 2 bases; junction bases outside the gene matches: 8. CDR3 sequence: CASSRRLAGDTDTQYF. CDR3 coding DNA: TGTGCCAGCAGCCGACGATTAGCGGGGGACACAGATACGCAGTATTTT.

CDR3 in amino acids: CASSQGGNYNEQFF. CDR3 nucleotides: TGCGCCAGCAGCCAAGGAGGGAACTACAATGAGCAGTTCTTC. This sequence joins TRBV4-1 and TRBJ2-1; maybe TRBD2 (5 bases). CDR1 MGHRA and CDR2 YSYEKL come from the germline V gene. Trimming removed 1 base at V and 3 bases at J, with 7 bases between. The CDR3 loop spans 14 amino acids.

This clonotype was observed a few times. V and J are TRBV25-1 and TRBJ2-5; TRBD1 matches at 10 bases. Losses at the gene ends were 2 bases for V and 13 bases for J; bases not matched to a gene: 13. This CDR3 comprises 15 residues. Germline CDR1 is MGHDK and CDR2 is SYGVNS. The CDR3, as DNA: TGTGCCAGCAGTGAACCACCGGGACAGGGGAACCAGACGTACTTC. Its protein product is CASSEPPGQGNQTYF. Looking up the rest from reference TRBV25-1 and TRBJ2-5 gives the full variable domain: EADIYQTPRYLVIGTGKKITLECSQTMGHDKMYWYQQDPGMELHLIHYSYGVNSTEKGDLSSESTVSRIRTEHFPLTLESARPSHTSQYLCASSEPPGQGNQTYFGPGTRLLVL.

This chain joins TRBV12-5 and TRBJ2-3; D might be TRBD1 or TRBD2, each matching 5 bases. Germline V gene lookup returns CDR1 LGHNT and CDR2 FRNRAP. The CDR3 has 13 amino acids. Trimming took off 9 bases at V and 1 base at J, with 11 bases between the two ends. The CDR3 sequence: CASRDVGTDTQYF. The CDR3 DNA is TGTGCTAGCAGGGACGTCGGCACAGATACGCAGTATTTT. The whole variable domain, remainder taken from reference TRBV12-5 and TRBJ2-3, is DARVTQTPRHKVTEMGQEVTMRCQPILGHNTVFWYRQTMMQGLELLAYFRNRAPLDDSGMPKDRFSAEMPDATLATLKIQPSEPRDSAVYFCASRDVGTDTQYFGPGTRLTVL.

The chain is built from TRBV7-2 and TRBJ2-2; no reliable D call. The CDR3 loop spans 14 amino acids. Trimming removed 5 bases from V and 5 bases from J, with 12 bases in between. Per the germline V gene, CDR1 is SGHTA and CDR2 is FQGNSA. The CDR3 region has the DNA TGTGCCAGCAGCCGGACGCGGCTGACCGGGGAGCTGTTTTTT. Translating gives CASSRTRLTGELFF.

V usage is TRBV6-5 and J usage is TRBJ2-3; TRBD2 agrees at 10 bases. CDR1 is MNHEY and CDR2 is SVGAGI in the germline V gene. Trimming at V came to 8 bases and at J to 3 bases, leaving 8 bases not matched to a gene. The length of the CDR3 is 15 residues. CDR3 sequence reads: CASREAGGSTDTQYF. The CDR3 nucleotides are TGTGCCAGCCGGGAAGCGGGAGGGAGTACAGATACGCAGTATTTT.

V usage is TRBV7-9 and J usage is TRBJ2-3; 9 bases align to TRBD2. Germline-derived CDR1 and CDR2 are SEHNR and FQNEAQ (reference sequence). The CDR3 is made up of 17 amino acids. V trimming: 6 bases; J trimming: 4 bases; junction bases outside the gene matches: 14. The DNA of the CDR3 is TGTGCCAGCAGGAAGGAAGTTAGCGGGAGAGTGGCAGATACGCAGTATTTT. Translating it yields CASRKEVSGRVADTQYF.

J is TRBJ1-2 and V is TRBV7-2; D might be TRBD1 (5 bases). The ends were cut back, 6 bases at V and 7 bases at J, with 18 bases in the middle. The CDR3 length is 14 residues. Germline V gene lookup returns CDR1 SGHTA and CDR2 FQGNSA. The CDR3 DNA sequence: TGTGCCAGCAGAGATACTAATGACGGGGCTGGCTACACCTTC. Protein product: CASRDTNDGAGYTF.

The chain uses TRBV7-2 and TRBJ2-3; D is perhaps TRBD2 (6 bases). The ends were cut back, 7 bases at V and 5 bases at J, with 19 bases in the middle. CDR3 length equals 15 residues. CDR1 and CDR2 from the germline V gene are SGHTA and FQGNSA. CDR3 region: CASKNDGGGGDTQYF. CDR3 DNA sequence: TGTGCCAGCAAGAATGACGGGGGAGGCGGAGATACGCAGTATTTT.

Of note for this clonotype: The junction and the germline gene differ at one end; a read error may be behind it. The chain has TRBV7-3 and TRBJ2-3, with D tentatively TRBD2 (5 bases). Looked up from germline, CDR1 is SGHTA and CDR2 is FQGTGA. The length of the CDR3 is 14 residues. CDR3 nucleotides: TGTGCCGGCAGTTTTGCGGGCCGCACAGATACGCAGTATTTT. Its translation is CAGSFAGRTDTQYF.

The chain has TRBV12-3 or TRBV12-4 and TRBJ1-2; D ambiguous. V lost 2 bases to trimming and J lost 13 bases, with 8 bases between them. The CDR3 spans 10 residues. CDR3 residues: CASSLPHLTF. The CDR3 region has the DNA TGTGCCAGCAGTTTACCCCATCTCACCTTC.

This clonotype occurred many times. The chain joins TRBV25-1 to TRBJ2-1; TRBD2 aligns across 8 bases. Looked up from germline, CDR1 is MGHDK and CDR2 is SYGVNS. V was pared by 5 bases and J by 1 base, with 4 bases of the junction left unmatched. The CDR3 totals 15 residues. CDR3 protein: CASSITGGSYNEQFF. CDR3 nucleotides: TGTGCCAGCAGTATAACGGGAGGGTCCTACAATGAGCAGTTCTTC. Looking up the rest from reference TRBV25-1 and TRBJ2-1 gives the full variable domain: EADIYQTPRYLVIGTGKKITLECSQTMGHDKMYWYQQDPGMELHLIHYSYGVNSTEKGDLSSESTVSRIRTEHFPLTLESARPSHTSQYLCASSITGGSYNEQFFGPGTRLTVL.

Remarks on this clonotype: Mismatch with germline at one junction end may stem from a read error. This chain links TRBV28 with TRBJ2-5; D possibly corresponds to TRBD1 (5 bases). Germline V gene lookup returns CDR1 MDHEN and CDR2 SYDVKM. This CDR3 comprises 15 residues. The CDR3 DNA follows: TGCGCCAGCAGTTTTCTGTCAGGGCAATGGCGAGAGCAGTACTTC. Translating gives CASSFLSGQWREQYF.

The chain joins TRBV6-2 or TRBV6-3 to TRBJ2-7; tentative D call: TRBD2 (5 bases). In germline, CDR1 is MNHEY, CDR2 SVGEGT. With 6 bases removed from V and 4 bases from J, the gap between germline ends came to 13 bases. The CDR3 is 13 residues long. The chain's CDR3 is CASRNLGVYEQYF. CDR3 DNA: TGTGCCAGCAGGAACCTGGGAGTTTACGAGCAGTACTTC.

The CDR3 nucleotides read TGTGCCAGCAGGAGGGACGGGTGGAGCAATCAGCCCCAGCATTTT. This translates into CASRRDGWSNQPQHF. The V call is TRBV6-4, the J call TRBJ1-5; a possible D gene is TRBD1 (5 bases). V was trimmed by 6 bases and J by 1 base, leaving 13 bases between them. The CDR3 is 15 amino acids. Germline V CDR1 and CDR2: MRHNA, SNTAGT.